The present entry profiles one TCR beta chain with its context. All enrollees were about 18 to 95 years old and from around 25 US areas. The record originates from a study of blood T cell repertoires in COVID-19. In the study overall: The samples span acute and convalescent COVID-19 from the United States, Italy and Spain.

The data were produced by immunoSEQ multiplex PCR, yet TCRdb's version contains in-frame clones alone and is incomplete. The top ten clones hold less than 20% of a sample with about 270,000 clones, approximately 84% of them seen once. V lost 11 bases and J 7 bases, leaving 17 bases between the germline ends. The CDR3 runs 12 residues. Germline V gives CDR1 MNHNY, CDR2 SVGAGI (reference sequence). The genes are TRBV6-6 and TRBJ1-1; D call uncertain. The source material was PBMCs or T cells enriched from blood (not recorded which). This sequence originates from a man younger than 35 who had recovered from COVID-19. Written as DNA, the CDR3 is TGTGCCTCCCACCCCACGAGGGATGAAGCTTTCTTT. Translation gives CASHPTRDEAFF.